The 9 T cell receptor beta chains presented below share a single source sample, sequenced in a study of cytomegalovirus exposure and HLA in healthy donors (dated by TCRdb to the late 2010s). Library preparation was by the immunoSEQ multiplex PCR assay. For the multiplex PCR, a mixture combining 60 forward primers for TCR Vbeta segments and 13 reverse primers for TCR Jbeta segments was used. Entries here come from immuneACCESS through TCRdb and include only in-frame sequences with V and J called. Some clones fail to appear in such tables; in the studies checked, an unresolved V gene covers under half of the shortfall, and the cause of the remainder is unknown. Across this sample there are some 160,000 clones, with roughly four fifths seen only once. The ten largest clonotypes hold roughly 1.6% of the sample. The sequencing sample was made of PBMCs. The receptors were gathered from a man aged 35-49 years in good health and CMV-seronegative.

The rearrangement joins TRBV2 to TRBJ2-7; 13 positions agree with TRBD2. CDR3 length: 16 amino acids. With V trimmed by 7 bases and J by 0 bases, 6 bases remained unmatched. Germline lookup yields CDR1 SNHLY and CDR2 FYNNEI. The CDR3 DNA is TGTGCCAGCAACCGGGGACTAGCGGGAACCTCCTACGAGCAGTACGTC. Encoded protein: CASNRGLAGTSYEQYV.

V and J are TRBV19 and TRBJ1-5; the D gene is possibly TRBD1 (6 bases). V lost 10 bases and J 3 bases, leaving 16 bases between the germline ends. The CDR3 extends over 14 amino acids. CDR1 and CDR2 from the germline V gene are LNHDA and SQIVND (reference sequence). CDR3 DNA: TGTGCCACCGACCTACAGGGAACCAATCAGCCCCAGCATTTT. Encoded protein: CATDLQGTNQPQHF.

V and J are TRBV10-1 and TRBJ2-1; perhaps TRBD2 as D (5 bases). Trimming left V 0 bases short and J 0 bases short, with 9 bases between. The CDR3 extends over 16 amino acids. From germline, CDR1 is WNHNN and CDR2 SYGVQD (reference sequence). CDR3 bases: TGCGCCAGCAGTGAGTCCCAAGCGGCCTCCTACAATGAGCAGTTCTTC. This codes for CASSESQAASYNEQFF.

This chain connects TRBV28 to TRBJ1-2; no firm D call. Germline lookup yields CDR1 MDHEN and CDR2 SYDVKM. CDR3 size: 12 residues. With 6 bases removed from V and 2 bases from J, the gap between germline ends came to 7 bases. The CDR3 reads CASRLTNYGYTF. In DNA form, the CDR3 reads TGTGCCAGCAGACTTACCAACTATGGCTACACCTTC.

The CDR3 region is CASSETDRGLANEKLFF. DNA for the CDR3: TGCGCCAGCAGTGAGACCGACAGGGGTCTGGCTAATGAAAAACTGTTTTTT. The J gene is TRBJ1-4, the V gene TRBV10-2; 8 bases align to TRBD1. Germline lookup yields CDR1 WSHSY and CDR2 SAAADI. This CDR3 contains 17 residues. V lost 2 bases and J lost 3; bases outside the gene matches: 8.

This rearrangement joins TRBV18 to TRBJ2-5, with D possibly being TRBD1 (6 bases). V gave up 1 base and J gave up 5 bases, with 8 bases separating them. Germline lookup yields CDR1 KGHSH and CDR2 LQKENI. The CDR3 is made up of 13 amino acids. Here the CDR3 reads CASSPRGPETQYF. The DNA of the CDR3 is TGTGCCAGCTCACCACGGGGGCCCGAGACCCAGTACTTC.

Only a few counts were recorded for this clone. CDR3 in DNA: TGTGCCAGCAGTGACAGGGGGAGGTTTTCGGCTTTCTTT. This translates into CASSDRGRFSAFF. The chain has TRBV6-1 and TRBJ1-1, with 7 bases aligning to TRBD1. Germline V gene sequence: CDR1 MNHNS, CDR2 SASEGT. CDR3 length equals 13 residues. V was clipped by 3 bases and J by 11 bases; unmatched bases: 9.

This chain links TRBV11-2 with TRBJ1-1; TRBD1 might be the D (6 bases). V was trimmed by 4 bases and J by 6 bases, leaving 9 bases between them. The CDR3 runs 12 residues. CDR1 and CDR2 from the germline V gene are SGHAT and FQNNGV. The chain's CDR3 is CASSSNRAEAFF. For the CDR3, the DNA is TGTGCCAGCAGCTCTAACAGGGCTGAAGCTTTCTTT.

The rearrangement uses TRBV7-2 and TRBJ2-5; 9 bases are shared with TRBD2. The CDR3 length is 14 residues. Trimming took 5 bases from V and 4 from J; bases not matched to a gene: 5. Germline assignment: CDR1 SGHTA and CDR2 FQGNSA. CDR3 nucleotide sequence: TGTGCCAGCAGCCATCTGCGGGAGGGAGAGACCCAGTACTTC. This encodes CASSHLREGETQYF.